This T cell receptor (beta chain) was obtained from a study of OX40 agonist ivuxolimab in advanced cancers. Cycle 7 day 1, cycle 4 day 1, and baseline were the timepoints at which blood was sampled. The data were produced by immunoSEQ multiplex PCR, yet TCRdb's version contains in-frame clones alone and is incomplete. The sample comprises about 80,000 clones, about four fifths of which are singletons, and about 0.76% rests with the top ten. Comments on this clone: Its antigen is unidentified.

Points from the study as a whole: Some nonresponders additionally presented with little normalized T-cell clonal expansion.

V lost 0 bases, J lost 0 bases, and 9 bases lay in between. The CDR3 length is 17 residues. From germline, CDR1 is LNHNV and CDR2 YYDKDF (reference sequence). V usage is TRBV15 and J usage is TRBJ2-6; TRBD1 or TRBD2 may be the D gene (5 bases each). This TCR was sampled from an adult with an advanced solid tumor such as melanoma, head and neck, liver or kidney cancer. Sequencing was performed on CD4+ or CD8+ T cells sorted from blood, taken in a trial of the OX40 agonist ivuxolimab. CDR3: CATSRDSGTSGANVLTF. CDR3 DNA sequence: TGTGCCACCAGCAGAGATTCGGGGACCTCTGGGGCCAACGTCCTGACTTTC.